Presented here are 24 T cell receptor beta chains from one specimen sequenced in a study of CD8 T cells in Susac syndrome. RNA amounts of about 0.5 to 1 ug underwent reverse transcription with random hexamers. TCRdb analysed the immunoSEQ multiplex PCR reads with MiXCR anew, one entry per CDR3 protein. The sample shows around 130,000 distinct CDR3 sequences, around nine tenths of them seen only once. Sequencing was performed on CD8+ T cells from PBMCs. Every receptor here comes from a human donor with multiple sclerosis.

This rearrangement joins TRBV12-3 or TRBV12-4 to TRBJ1-1; TRBD1 matches at 7 bases. This CDR3 is built from 16 residues. V dropped 4 bases and J dropped 5; count of bases not matched to a gene: 13. This CDR3 reads CASSSSDIARGTEAFF. The CDR3 DNA is TGTGCCAGCAGTTCATCGGATATTGCCAGGGGGACTGAAGCTTTCTTT.

The chain couples TRBV4-3 to TRBJ1-5, with TRBD1 matching 9 bases. The trim removed 4 bases at V and 7 bases at J, leaving 8 bases unmatched. The V gene's germline CDR1 is LGHNA and CDR2 YSLEER. This CDR3 is built from 15 residues. Written as DNA, the CDR3 is TGCGCCAGCAGCCTCGGGACAGGGTCAGAACAGCCCCAGCATTTT. Its translation: CASSLGTGSEQPQHF.

CDR3 region: CASSPGQASSEAFF. Here the CDR3 DNA reads TGTGCCAGCAGCCCGGGACAGGCTTCCTCTGAAGCTTTCTTT. This chain connects TRBV5-6 to TRBJ1-1, with TRBD1 matching over 8 bases. The CDR3 spans 14 residues. Germline V lookup: CDR1 SGHDT, CDR2 YYEEEE. V dropped 4 bases and J dropped 6; count of bases not matched to a gene: 8.

The CDR3 DNA follows: TGTGCCAGCAGAGGGGGTTTAAACAATGAGCAGTTCTTC. It is translated as CASRGGLNNEQFF. V usage is TRBV6-1 and J usage is TRBJ2-1; a possible D gene is TRBD1 (6 bases). Trimming left V 6 bases short and J 5 bases short, with 11 bases between. Germline V gene data show CDR1 as MNHNS and CDR2 as SASEGT. This CDR3 comprises 13 residues.

This clonotype was seen only once. This chain uses TRBV10-2 with TRBJ2-3, with 11 positions matching TRBD2. The CDR3 contains 14 residues. V was clipped by 8 bases and J by 4 bases; unmatched bases: 5. Germline CDR1 WSHSY, CDR2 SAAADI. In nucleotides, the CDR3 is TGCGCCAGCCGGACTAGCGGGCTCGCAGATACGCAGTATTTT. This sequence encodes CASRTSGLADTQYF.

The V gene is TRBV27, the J gene TRBJ1-1; possible D gene TRBD1, 5 bases. The CDR3 runs to 14 residues. Trimming left V 0 bases short and J 4 bases short, with 9 bases between. Looked up from germline, CDR1 is MNHEY and CDR2 is SMNVEV (reference sequence). CDR3: CASSLSGGVTEAFF. The CDR3 region has the DNA TGTGCCAGCAGTTTATCGGGGGGGGTCACTGAAGCTTTCTTT.

This chain uses TRBV29-1 with TRBJ1-2; tentatively, D is TRBD1 (6 bases). Trimming took off 5 bases at V and 2 bases at J, with 12 bases between the two ends. The CDR3 spans 13 residues. The germline gives CDR1 SQVTM, CDR2 ANQGSEA. DNA of the CDR3: TGCAGCGTTCAGGGGTCGGAGAACTATGGCTACACCTTC. Amino acids: CSVQGSENYGYTF.

Here the CDR3 reads CASSSAAGLAYYEQYF. CDR3 bases: TGTGCCAGCAGTTCCGCGGCGGGACTAGCGTACTACGAGCAGTACTTC. The chain employs TRBV28 and TRBJ2-7; 10 nucleotides agree with TRBD2. V was clipped by 4 bases and J by 3 bases; unmatched bases: 9. The CDR3 runs 16 residues. The germline V gene encodes CDR1 MDHEN and CDR2 SYDVKM.

The V gene is TRBV15, the J gene TRBJ1-2; no firm D call. Germline CDR1 LNHNV, CDR2 YYDKDF (reference sequence). CDR3 length: 15 residues. V was clipped by 0 bases and J by 5 bases, with 13 bases between them. The CDR3, as DNA: TGTGCCACCAGCAGAGATCGGTTTTGGGGATATGGCTACACCTTC. Its protein is CATSRDRFWGYGYTF.

V gene TRBV27 combines with J gene TRBJ2-1; 8 nucleotides line up with TRBD2. In germline, CDR1 is MNHEY, CDR2 SMNVEV (reference sequence). This CDR3 is 16 amino acids long. V lost 2 bases and J lost 1; bases outside the gene matches: 4. The CDR3 DNA reads as TGTGCCAGCAGTTTAGGAGTAGCGGGGTCCTACAATGAGCAGTTCTTC. Protein product: CASSLGVAGSYNEQFF.

The J gene is TRBJ2-1, the V gene TRBV9, with D possibly TRBD1 on 5 matching bases. Germline-derived CDR1 and CDR2 are SGDLS and YYNGEE. This CDR3 has 14 residues. V lost 4 bases, J lost 3 bases, and 11 bases lay in between. This chain's CDR3 is CASSPGQDYNEQFF. CDR3 sequence (DNA): TGTGCCAGCAGCCCTGGACAAGACTACAATGAGCAGTTCTTC. Drawing the rest from reference TRBV9 and TRBJ2-1, the complete variable domain is DSGVTQTPKHLITATGQRVTLRCSPRSGDLSVYWYQQSLDQGLQFLIQYYNGEERAKGNILERFSAQQFPDLHSELNLSSLELGDSALYFCASSPGQDYNEQFFGPGTRLTVL.

This rearrangement joins TRBV29-1 to TRBJ2-1, with 14 bases lining up with TRBD2. V dropped 6 bases and J dropped 9; count of bases not matched to a gene: 7. The germline V gene encodes CDR1 SQVTM and CDR2 ANQGSEA. The CDR3 has 14 residues. This CDR3 is CSVTSGRAFGEQFF. CDR3 in DNA: TGCAGCGTGACTAGCGGGAGGGCATTCGGTGAGCAGTTCTTC.

J is TRBJ2-5 and V is TRBV5-6; 8 bases map to TRBD1. The trim removed 5 bases at V and 3 bases at J, leaving 15 bases unmatched. The germline CDR1 and CDR2 sequences are SGHDT and YYEEEE. CDR3 size: 17 residues. This CDR3 reads CASSSLPGQEVEETQYF. In nucleotides, the CDR3 is TGTGCCAGCAGTTCACTCCCGGGACAGGAGGTTGAAGAGACCCAGTACTTC.

The chain has TRBV30 and TRBJ2-1, with 8 bases aligning to TRBD2. Germline V gene lookup returns CDR1 GTSNPN and CDR2 SVGIG (reference sequence). The CDR3 spans 13 residues. V lost 6 bases and J lost 7; bases outside the gene matches: 8. In nucleotides, the CDR3 is TGTGCCTGTCTTTTCAGCGGGAGAAATGAGCAGTTCTTC. Its protein is CACLFSGRNEQFF.

The chain carries TRBV2 and TRBJ1-5; 10 bases are a match to TRBD1. The CDR3 is 14 amino acids. Trimming took 3 bases from V and 5 from J; bases not matched to a gene: 1. The germline V gene encodes CDR1 SNHLY and CDR2 FYNNEI. The CDR3 nucleotides read TGTGCCAGCAGTGATGGGACAGGGGATCAGCCCCAGCATTTT. It yields the protein CASSDGTGDQPQHF.

DNA of the CDR3: TGTGCCAGCAGTTTCTCCTCATACGAGGCCACTGAAGCTTTCTTT. This sequence encodes CASSFSSYEATEAFF. The chain is built from TRBV6-5 and TRBJ1-1; D call uncertain. The CDR3 has 15 residues. V lost 4 bases to trimming and J lost 4 bases, with 16 bases between them. CDR1 is MNHEY and CDR2 is SVGAGI in the germline V gene.

The J gene is TRBJ1-5, the V gene TRBV12-3 or TRBV12-4; possibly TRBD1 for D (6 bases). The CDR3 spans 14 residues. The V end lost 5 bases, the J end lost 3 bases, and 11 bases lay between the germline ends. The DNA for the CDR3 is TGTGCCAGCAGTCCGACAGGTCCCAATCAGCCCCAGCATTTT. This encodes CASSPTGPNQPQHF.

This clonotype was detected only once. The V gene is TRBV28, the J gene TRBJ2-7; 11 nucleotides align to TRBD2. Germline lookup yields CDR1 MDHEN and CDR2 SYDVKM. The V and J ends lost 5 bases and 4 bases, in that order; junction bases with no gene match: 7. This CDR3 has 15 residues. The CDR3 here is CASSNPVAGGYEQYF. The CDR3 DNA sequence: TGTGCCAGCAGTAACCCTGTAGCGGGAGGGTACGAGCAGTACTTC.

The chain carries TRBV6-5 and TRBJ2-1, with 7 bases that match TRBD2. This CDR3 contains 15 residues. Germline-derived CDR1 and CDR2 are MNHEY and SVGAGI. After removal of 6 bases from V and 3 bases from J, the junction contained 8 bases not matched to a gene. The CDR3 nucleotides read TGTGCCAGCAGAAAGGGTAGCGGGTTCTACAATGAGCAGTTCTTC. Translated, it gives CASRKGSGFYNEQFF.

The rearrangement uses TRBV12-3 or TRBV12-4 and TRBJ1-5; D is unresolved. This CDR3 comprises 12 residues. V was pared by 6 bases and J by 3 bases, with 6 bases between. The chain's CDR3 is CASSRLNQPQHF. The CDR3 DNA is TGTGCCAGCAGCAGACTCAATCAGCCCCAGCATTTT.

The chain joins TRBV24-1 to TRBJ2-5; TRBD1 might be the D (5 bases). The CDR3 extends over 15 amino acids. Germline lookup yields CDR1 KGHDR and CDR2 SFDVKD. V was shortened by 1 base and J by 5 bases, with 13 bases between the two germline ends. CDR3 DNA: TGTGCCACCAGTGATTTATTAGGGTCAGGGGAGACCCAGTACTTC. Translation: CATSDLLGSGETQYF.

V gene TRBV27 combines with J gene TRBJ1-5, with D hard to call. Germline-derived CDR1 and CDR2 are MNHEY and SMNVEV (reference sequence). The V end lost 1 base, the J end lost 5 bases, and 6 bases lay between the germline ends. This CDR3 spans 13 amino acids. The DNA of the CDR3 is TGTGCCAGCAGTTTATTCACCGATCAGCCCCAGCATTTT. Encoded protein: CASSLFTDQPQHF.

The CDR3 protein is CAISDDPYEQYF. Written as DNA, the CDR3 is TGTGCCATCAGTGACGATCCCTACGAGCAGTACTTC. The V call is TRBV10-3, the J call TRBJ2-7; no definite D call. Looked up from germline, CDR1 is ENHRY and CDR2 is SYGVKD. Trimming cost V 3 bases and J 2 bases, with 5 bases left between them. The length of the CDR3 is 12 residues.

The chain joins TRBV19 to TRBJ1-1; weak D call: TRBD1 (5 bases). The CDR3 totals 14 residues. CDR1 LNHDA and CDR2 SQIVND come from the germline V gene (reference sequence). The V end lost 7 bases, the J end lost 1 base, and 13 bases lay between the germline ends. CDR3 sequence reads: CASTTYGGNTEAFF. Written as DNA, the CDR3 is TGTGCCAGTACCACCTACGGGGGGAACACTGAAGCTTTCTTT.